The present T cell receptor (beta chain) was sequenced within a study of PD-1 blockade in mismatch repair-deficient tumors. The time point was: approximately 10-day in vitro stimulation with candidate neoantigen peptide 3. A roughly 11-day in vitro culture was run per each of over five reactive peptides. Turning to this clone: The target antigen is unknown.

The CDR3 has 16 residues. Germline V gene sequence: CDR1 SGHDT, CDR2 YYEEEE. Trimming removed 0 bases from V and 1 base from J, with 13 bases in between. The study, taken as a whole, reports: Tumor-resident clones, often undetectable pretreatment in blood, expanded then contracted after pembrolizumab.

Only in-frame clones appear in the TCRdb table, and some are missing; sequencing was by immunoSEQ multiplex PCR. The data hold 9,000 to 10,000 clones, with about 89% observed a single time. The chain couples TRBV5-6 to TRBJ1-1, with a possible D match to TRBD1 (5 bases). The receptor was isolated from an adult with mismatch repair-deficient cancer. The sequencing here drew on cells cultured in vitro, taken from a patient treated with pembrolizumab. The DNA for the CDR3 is TGTGCCAGCAGCTTGGTTAGGGGAAGAGGGAACACTGAAGCTTTCTTT. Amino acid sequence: CASSLVRGRGNTEAFF.